This T cell receptor (beta chain) derives from a study of shared clonotypes between healthy human individuals (dated by TCRdb to the early 2020s). Notes on the research overall: A few men and a couple of women, aged 18 to 49 years, made up the cohort. The study deeply sequenced blood TCR repertoires of about 5 healthy adults to estimate repertoire size and the extent of clonotype sharing between individuals. Per donor, leukapheresis produced somewhere between about 0.9 and 9 billion PBMCs. For each donor, CD4 naive and CD4 memory were each given three plates, CD8 naive was given two plates, and CD8 memory was given one plate. Libraries were prepared and TCR repertoires were sequenced by different laboratories using diverse techniques, in order to increase sequencing depth and limit assay-specific biases.

Using the deep immunoSEQ assay, multiplex PCR amplified TCR CDR3 regions from genomic DNA. For each cell subset, the extracted genomic DNA was distributed evenly across all wells of several immunoSEQ 96-well plates, and each plate served as one replicate. For sorted subsets, 150 to 250 ng of genomic DNA, equivalent to tens of thousands of T cell genomes, went into each replicate PCR. Purified libraries were measured with a Qubit 3.0 fluorometer, size-checked on a Bioanalyzer 2100, and measured again with the KAPA Library Quantification kit. Every immunoSEQ 96-well plate was sequenced on a dedicated single-read 150-cycle Illumina NextSeq 550 flow cell. Processing in the source paper ran as follows. Because the immunoSEQ output held only junctional sequences and lacked quality scores, the filtering could not match the filtering applied to full-length reads. To assign V/J genes and CDR3, sequences were annotated against IMGT germline references using PyIR, a Python wrapper for IgBLAST v1.9. Any read was removed if the V/J assignment was weak (E-value above 1e-6), the CDR3 was missing, or the read contained stop codons, out-of-frame junctions, or ambiguous translated residues. A V3J clonotype was defined by an identical inferred V gene, J gene, and CDR3 amino acid sequence. Percentage overlap between repertoires was calculated by dividing the number of shared unique clonotypes by the size of the smaller repertoire. Repertoire richness was assessed with RTK rarefaction, the Chao1 estimator, and Recon v2.1 estimates of unobserved clonotypes. For all TCRbeta clonotypes obtained by the gDNA method from a few donors, generation probabilities were computed with OLGA. TCRdb stores this immuneACCESS table with in-frame sequences only. Part of the clones is absent; in the studies checked, under half of the shortfall reflects unresolved V genes, and no reason is known for the rest. V, J and clone size are those of that table, while D and trimming were read from the DNA. The sample yields about 600,000 clones; approximately 97% were counted once. The ten largest clonotypes hold roughly 0.05% of the sample.

As for this clone: Its cognate antigen has yet to be identified. No base qualities exist here, and no much larger clone lies one base off it. The sample has other DNA sequences that encode this CDR3 too.

The donors were healthy, HIV-negative adults with no recently reported acute infections or vaccinations. Only Caucasian adults living in Nashville, Tennessee, USA were represented among the donors. CD4+ T cells were enriched by magnetic negative selection, after which naive cells were positively selected on CD45RA and the negative fraction was taken as the memory subset. Blood was obtained by leukapheresis, after which PBMCs were separated by Ficoll-Histopaque density gradient centrifugation and cryopreserved in liquid nitrogen vapor phase. Analytical flow cytometry was used to check the purity and quantity of each magnetically sorted T cell population. Each sorted fraction had its genomic DNA isolated and then quantified by UV absorbance on a Nanodrop 2000c. V is pared back by 6 bases and J by 2 bases, with 10 bases lying between the germline termini. Taken from the germline V gene (reference sequence), the CDR1 and CDR2 loops are MNHEY and SMNVEV. The CDR3, from cysteine to phenylalanine, totals 14 residues. Only the CDR3 part of the read is kept: 42 bases, read in frame from the first base.

What the study reported, not specific to this receptor: Because the study included only a small number of donors, the genetic and exposure-history diversity represented was limited. Only blood was sampled, and tissue TCR repertoires likely differ from those in blood. Rarefaction of sorted-subset datasets indicated incomplete sequencing despite the large sequencing depth. Larger estimated clonotype richness was generally found for naive subsets than for memory subsets. Based on pairwise subsampling, the degree of clonotype sharing among donors was expected to be affected by sequencing depth. Clonotypes shared by all four sorted-subset donors showed higher generation probabilities than non-shared clonotypes. When a handful of donors were compared, the shared fraction of clonotypes was 5% to 6.5% for naive CD4, 3.5% to 4% for naive CD8, 2.3% for memory CD4, and less than 0.45% for memory CD8.

This receptor was taken from a woman in her twenties or thirties in good health. Sequencing was carried out using naive CD4+ T cells sorted from blood. Per the publication, the cell subset or site label means: CD45RA+ positively selected. The V and J genes are TRBV27 and TRBJ2-2; 6 matching bases give a weak D call of TRBD1. The nucleotide sequence reads as follows: TGTGCCAGCAGAGGGACACCTAACACCGGGGAGCTGTTTTTT. This is translated as CASRGTPNTGELFF.